Below, 20 T cell receptor beta chains from the same sample are listed, as sequenced in a study of blood T cell repertoires in COVID-19. Generated by immunoSEQ multiplex PCR, the TCRdb table keeps only in-frame clones and is missing some. Among around 300,000 clones listed, approximately 91% were seen once. Sequenced input: peripheral blood. These receptors were collected from a man in his fifties with acute or convalescent COVID-19.

The V call is TRBV6-5, the J call TRBJ2-2; 7 bases align to TRBD1. With 8 bases clipped from V and 5 bases from J, the junction kept 11 bases outside the gene matches. The CDR3 consists of 15 residues. Germline assignment: CDR1 MNHEY and CDR2 SVGAGI. The CDR3 nucleotides are TGTGCCAGCGGGGGACGAGACAGGGTTACCGGGGAGCTGTTTTTT. This codes for CASGGRDRVTGELFF.

The rearrangement joins TRBV6-5 to TRBJ2-5; no firm D call. Trimming pared 7 bases from V and 3 bases from J, leaving 6 bases between. The germline gives CDR1 MNHEY, CDR2 SVGAGI. This CDR3 region has 11 residues. CDR3 DNA sequence: TGTGCCAGCAAAACGGAAGAGACCCAGTACTTC. Translated: CASKTEETQYF.

The chain uses TRBV3-1 (or the pseudogene TRBV3-2) and TRBJ1-6, with D possibly matching TRBD1 (6 bases). The CDR3 is 15 residues long. The germline V gene has CDR1 LGHDT and CDR2 YNNKEL (reference sequence). V lost 6 bases and J 6 bases, leaving 15 bases between the germline ends. The CDR3 here is CASSPSQGINSPLHF. CDR3 nucleotides: TGTGCCAGCAGTCCTTCACAGGGAATTAATTCACCCCTCCACTTT.

This clone was seen only once. The CDR3 loop reads CASSLAGQGSLANYGYTF. The CDR3 coding sequence is TGTGCCAGCAGCTTAGCGGGACAGGGAAGCTTAGCTAACTATGGCTACACCTTC. The chain is built from TRBV11-3 and TRBJ1-2, with 9 bases matching TRBD1. Germline trimming cut 1 base from V and 0 bases from J; bases unmatched to any gene: 9. In germline, CDR1 is SGHNT, CDR2 YENEEA. This CDR3 is built from 18 residues. Full variable domain (outside the CDR3, taken from reference TRBV11-3 and TRBJ1-2): EAGVVQSPRYKIIEKKQPVAFWCNPISGHNTLYWYLQNLGQGPELLIRYENEEAVDDSQLPKDRFSAERLKGVDSTLKIQPAELGDSAVYLCASSLAGQGSLANYGYTFGSGTRLTVV.

The CDR3 spells CASSVGGPGELFF. In DNA form, the CDR3 reads TGTGCCAGCAGCGTCGGGGGGCCTGGGGAGCTGTTTTTT. The chain is built from TRBV9 and TRBJ2-2; a weak D match, TRBD2 (7 bases). CDR3 length: 13 amino acids. Germline V gene lookup returns CDR1 SGDLS and CDR2 YYNGEE. Trimming took off 2 bases at V and 8 bases at J, with 10 bases between the two ends.

The chain has TRBV11-2 and TRBJ1-5; D gene ambiguous. V was cut by 3 bases and J by 6 bases, with 9 bases left in between. From germline, CDR1 is SGHAT and CDR2 FQNNGV. The CDR3 sequence is 13 residues long. The CDR3 protein is CASSLGIRQPQHF. Here the CDR3 DNA reads TGTGCCAGCAGCTTGGGCATCCGTCAGCCCCAGCATTTT.

On this clone itself: The DNA is omitted, as the CDR3 cannot be located on it reliably, and the CDR3 follows TCRdb's listing. The V and J genes are TRBV4-2 and TRBJ2-7; TRBD1 was called by the table and not checked on the DNA. Looked up from germline, CDR1 is LGHNA and CDR2 is YNFKEQ. The length of the CDR3 is 16 amino acids, counting both ends. The CDR3 reads CASSQDWAGGAPILYF.

The chain combines TRBV11-3 with TRBJ2-1, with 7 bases that match TRBD1. V trimming: 4 bases; J trimming: 9 bases; junction bases outside the gene matches: 9. In germline, CDR1 is SGHNT, CDR2 YENEEA. This CDR3 region has 14 residues. The CDR3 protein is CASSSRQGVGEQFF. Here the CDR3 DNA reads TGTGCCAGCAGCTCCCGCCAGGGGGTGGGTGAGCAGTTCTTC. The full variable domain, its missing parts supplied by reference TRBV11-3 and TRBJ2-1, is EAGVVQSPRYKIIEKKQPVAFWCNPISGHNTLYWYLQNLGQGPELLIRYENEEAVDDSQLPKDRFSAERLKGVDSTLKIQPAELGDSAVYLCASSSRQGVGEQFFGPGTRLTVL.

V gene TRBV29-1 combines with J gene TRBJ1-5; 7 positions agree with TRBD1. The CDR3 loop spans 13 amino acids. Trimming took 6 bases from V and 3 from J; bases not matched to a gene: 5. CDR1 SQVTM and CDR2 ANQGSEA come from the germline V gene. CDR3 region: CSVWTGVNQPQHF. CDR3 nucleotide sequence: TGCAGCGTATGGACAGGCGTCAATCAGCCCCAGCATTTT.

The rearrangement links TRBV4-1 to TRBJ2-1, with D perhaps matching TRBD2 (5 bases). Trimming left V 6 bases short and J 0 bases short, with 12 bases between. The V gene's germline CDR1 is MGHRA and CDR2 YSYEKL. This CDR3 region has 15 residues. In DNA form, the CDR3 reads TGCGCCAGCAGGGACTCTCCGAGCTCCTACAATGAGCAGTTCTTC. This codes for CASRDSPSSYNEQFF.

This chain connects TRBV7-8 to TRBJ1-1; D is perhaps TRBD1 (6 bases). This CDR3 region has 18 residues. Germline V CDR1 and CDR2: SGHVS, FQNEAQ. The V end lost 3 bases, the J end lost 0 bases, and 20 bases lay between the germline ends. The CDR3 DNA follows: TGTGCCAGCAGCTTGGGAAGCGGGGGCGGGATGTTGAACACTGAAGCTTTCTTT. Amino acid sequence: CASSLGSGGGMLNTEAFF.

The chain recombines TRBV20-1 with TRBJ2-5; D is unclear. Germline assignment: CDR1 DFQATT and CDR2 SNEGSKA (reference sequence). Trimming cost V 3 bases and J 3 bases, with 11 bases left between them. The CDR3 has 13 amino acids. DNA of the CDR3: TGCAGTGCTAGTAGGAGCGTAGAAGAGACCCAGTACTTC. Amino acids: CSASRSVEETQYF.

The V call is TRBV7-6, the J call TRBJ2-2; no reliable D call. The CDR3 has 16 residues. Trimming took 1 base from V and 1 from J, leaving 10 bases between them. CDR1 is SGHVS, CDR2 FNYEAQ, per germline. The CDR3 DNA is TGTGCCAGCAGCTTAGAAGCGCCGGGGAACACCGGGGAGCTGTTTTTT. This translates into CASSLEAPGNTGELFF.

The chain uses TRBV5-1 and TRBJ2-7; 7 positions agree with TRBD2. This CDR3 spans 15 amino acids. V shed 5 bases, J shed 2 bases, and the junction held 10 bases outside the gene matches. Germline V gene lookup returns CDR1 SGHRS and CDR2 YFSETQ. The CDR3 DNA reads TGCGCCAGCAGAACGTCGAGCGGGGAACCCTACGAGCAGTACTTC. Translating gives CASRTSSGEPYEQYF.

The chain recombines TRBV11-2 with TRBJ2-3; D is unresolved. Trimming removed 2 bases from V and 1 base from J, with 10 bases in between. The CDR3 runs to 15 residues. CDR1 is SGHAT, CDR2 FQNNGV, per germline. The CDR3 DNA reads TGTGCCAGCAGCTTAACTCCACTCCGCACAGATACGCAGTATTTT. Its protein is CASSLTPLRTDTQYF. Full variable domain (rest looked up from reference TRBV11-2 and TRBJ2-3): EAGVAQSPRYKIIEKRQSVAFWCNPISGHATLYWYQQILGQGPKLLIQFQNNGVVDDSQLPKDRFSAERLKGVDSTLKIQPAKLEDSAVYLCASSLTPLRTDTQYFGPGTRLTVL.

This sequence joins TRBV9 and TRBJ2-7; 7 bases map to TRBD1. This CDR3 comprises 14 residues. Germline values: CDR1 SGDLS, CDR2 YYNGEE. Trimming at V came to 2 bases and at J to 5 bases, leaving 7 bases not matched to a gene. CDR3 bases: TGTGCCAGCAGCGTCCTTCCACAGGGGAACGAGCAGTACTTC. Protein product: CASSVLPQGNEQYF.

This rearrangement joins TRBV29-1 to TRBJ1-5, with a possible D match to TRBD1 (6 bases). V lost 4 bases, J lost 5 bases, and 12 bases lay in between. The CDR3 contains 13 residues. Germline V gene lookup returns CDR1 SQVTM and CDR2 ANQGSEA. This CDR3 reads CSVVQDSDQPQHF. The CDR3 DNA reads as TGCAGCGTTGTTCAGGACAGTGATCAGCCCCAGCATTTT.

The V call is TRBV14, the J call TRBJ2-7, with 8 bases lining up with TRBD1. V was clipped by 2 bases and J by 3 bases; unmatched bases: 9. The V gene's germline CDR1 is SGHDN and CDR2 FVKESK. The CDR3 has 16 amino acids. The DNA for the CDR3 is TGTGCCAGCAGCCAACTAGGGGGGACAGGAGACTACGAGCAGTACTTC. It codes for CASSQLGGTGDYEQYF.

The gene calls are TRBV29-1 and TRBJ1-2; D might be TRBD1 (6 bases). This CDR3 comprises 11 residues. Per germline, CDR1 SQVTM and CDR2 ANQGSEA. The CDR3 DNA reads TGCAGTTCAGGGGATAACTATGGCTACACCTTC. Its translation: CSSGDNYGYTF.

The genes are TRBV5-1 and TRBJ2-5; TRBD1 aligns across 10 bases. The ends lost 4 bases at V and 5 bases at J; junction bases unmatched: 5. The CDR3 runs to 14 residues. The germline CDR1 and CDR2 sequences are SGHRS and YFSETQ. The CDR3 nucleotides read TGCGCCAGCAGCGCCGGGACAGGGGAGGAGACCCAGTACTTC. It codes for CASSAGTGEETQYF.